The 32 T cell receptor beta chains below come from one sample, sequenced in a study of blood T cell repertoires in COVID-19. The table came from immunoSEQ multiplex PCR; TCRdb's copy has only in-frame clones and leaves some out. Among fewer than 200,000 clones listed, about 93% were seen once. The sequencing sample was made of peripheral blood. These receptors originate from a man aged 50-59 years with acute or convalescent COVID-19.

The chain joins TRBV27 to TRBJ1-2; TRBD1 aligns across 9 bases. This CDR3 region has 14 residues. Losses at the gene ends were 5 bases for V and 4 bases for J; bases not matched to a gene: 5. Per the germline V gene, CDR1 is MNHEY and CDR2 is SMNVEV (reference sequence). Written as DNA, the CDR3 is TGTGCCAGCAGTCCTAGGGACAGGGCCTATGGCTACACCTTC. It is translated as CASSPRDRAYGYTF.

This clone was picked up one time. V gene TRBV6-6 combines with J gene TRBJ2-1, with 8 bases fitting TRBD2. V trimming: 5 bases; J trimming: 7 bases; junction bases outside the gene matches: 19. The CDR3 runs 18 residues. The germline V gene has CDR1 MNHNY and CDR2 SVGAGI (reference sequence). The CDR3 DNA follows: TGTGCCAGCAGTCCCCAGGGACTAGACCCTTGGGGTCCAAATGAGCAGTTCTTC. Protein: CASSPQGLDPWGPNEQFF.

V and J are TRBV6-5 and TRBJ1-2; 8 bases agree with TRBD1. Unmatched junction bases numbered 5, after V lost 0 bases and J lost 8 bases. The CDR3 has 14 amino acids. CDR1 and CDR2 (germline): MNHEY, SVGAGI. CDR3 residues: CASSYSRGQVGYTF. CDR3 bases: TGTGCCAGCAGTTACTCCAGGGGACAGGTCGGCTACACCTTC.

The V gene is TRBV3-1 (or the pseudogene TRBV3-2), the J gene TRBJ2-1, with 8 bases aligning to TRBD2. The V segment lost 4 bases and the J segment 8 bases; nucleotides outside the gene matches: 7. The CDR3 extends over 14 amino acids. CDR1 and CDR2 from the germline V gene are LGHDT and YNNKEL (reference sequence). The CDR3 is CASSLTAGGDEQFF. In nucleotides, the CDR3 is TGTGCCAGCAGCCTCACTGCGGGGGGAGATGAGCAGTTCTTC.

This sequence joins TRBV28 and TRBJ2-6, with 7 nucleotides matching TRBD1. This CDR3 is 15 amino acids long. CDR1 MDHEN and CDR2 SYDVKM come from the germline V gene. V dropped 6 bases and J dropped 0; count of bases not matched to a gene: 2. This CDR3 is CASSRGTSGANVLTF. The CDR3, as DNA: TGTGCCAGCAGCAGGGGGACCTCTGGGGCCAACGTCCTGACTTTC.

The V gene is TRBV7-9, the J gene TRBJ2-2, with D perhaps matching TRBD2 (5 bases). This CDR3 region has 14 residues. The germline V gene encodes CDR1 SEHNR and CDR2 FQNEAQ (reference sequence). V lost 5 bases and J 5 bases, leaving 12 bases between the germline ends. Written as DNA, the CDR3 is TGTGCCAGCAGCACTAGAGCCGGGACCGGGGAGCTGTTTTTT. Translation gives CASSTRAGTGELFF. Variable domain in full (rest from reference TRBV7-9 and TRBJ2-2): DTGVSQNPRHKITKRGQNVTFRCDPISEHNRLYWYRQTLGQGPEFLTYFQNEAQLEKSRLLSDRFSAERPKGSFSTLEIQRTEQGDSAMYLCASSTRAGTGELFFGEGSRLTVL.

This clone was counted between two and nine times. J is TRBJ2-1 and V is TRBV5-6, with D maybe TRBD2 (6 bases). Per germline, CDR1 SGHDT and CDR2 YYEEEE. The CDR3 contains 13 residues. V dropped 1 base and J dropped 9 bases, with 11 bases sitting between them. CDR3 sequence (DNA): TGTGCCAGCAGCTTGACTAGCCGGGCTGAGCAGTTCTTC. Protein product: CASSLTSRAEQFF.

The chain employs TRBV6-2 or TRBV6-3 and TRBJ1-1; tentatively, D is TRBD1 (6 bases). The germline V gene has CDR1 MNHEY and CDR2 SVGEGT. V lost 5 bases, J lost 4 bases, and 14 bases lay in between. The CDR3 loop spans 14 amino acids. The DNA of the CDR3 is TGTGCCAGCAGTAGGGACACCCGGGGCACTGAAGCTTTCTTT. This gives the protein CASSRDTRGTEAFF.

The V gene is TRBV27, the J gene TRBJ1-4, with 8 bases that match TRBD1. Germline CDR1 is MNHEY and CDR2 is SMNVEV (reference sequence). J gave up 5 bases and V 6 bases, and 8 bases lay outside the gene matches. The CDR3 spans 15 residues. The CDR3 DNA reads as TGTGCCAGCAGCAGACAGGGGAGATCGAATGAAAAACTGTTTTTT. Translation gives CASSRQGRSNEKLFF.

The rearrangement links TRBV6-6 to TRBJ2-1, with D possibly TRBD1 on 6 matching bases. Trimming shortened V by 2 bases and J by 4 bases, and 12 bases separated the two germline ends. The CDR3 consists of 15 residues. The V gene's germline CDR1 is MNHNY and CDR2 SVGAGI (reference sequence). CDR3 DNA: TGTGCCAGCAGTTACGAGGGGGAGACATACAATGAGCAGTTCTTC. This translates into CASSYEGETYNEQFF.

V is TRBV28 and J is TRBJ1-4; TRBD1 aligns across 7 bases. Germline lookup yields CDR1 MDHEN and CDR2 SYDVKM. The CDR3 has 15 amino acids. V was clipped by 6 bases and J by 0 bases; unmatched bases: 4. This CDR3 is CASRHRGPTNEKLFF. Written as DNA, the CDR3 is TGTGCCAGCAGACACAGGGGTCCAACTAATGAAAAACTGTTTTTT.

The chain carries TRBV10-3 and TRBJ2-2; 7 bases match TRBD2. CDR1 is ENHRY and CDR2 is SYGVKD in the germline V gene. Germline trimming cut 6 bases from V and 6 bases from J; bases unmatched to any gene: 10. The CDR3 runs to 15 residues. The CDR3 spells CAISERGLGSGELFF. In nucleotides, the CDR3 is TGTGCCATCAGCGAGCGGGGATTGGGTTCCGGGGAGCTGTTTTTT.

The V call is TRBV29-1, the J call TRBJ2-2; D is uncertain. Per the germline V gene, CDR1 is SQVTM and CDR2 is ANQGSEA. The CDR3 is made up of 14 amino acids. The ends were cut back, 4 bases at V and 4 bases at J, with 13 bases in the middle. The CDR3 sequence is CSVGEARSTGELFF. The DNA of the CDR3 is TGCAGCGTTGGTGAGGCTAGGAGCACCGGGGAGCTGTTTTTT.

In regard to this clone: Germline is not matched at one junction end, which may reflect a read error. CDR3 sequence: CASSLADRDWIF. As DNA, the CDR3 is TGCGCCAGCAGCTTGGCCGACAGGGACTGGATCTTT. The chain carries TRBV5-1 and TRBJ1-1, with 7 positions matching TRBD1. From germline, CDR1 is SGHRS and CDR2 YFSETQ. The CDR3 is made up of 12 amino acids. The full variable domain, with the rest looked up from reference TRBV5-1 and TRBJ1-1, is KAGVTQTPRYLIKTRGQQVTLSCSPISGHRSVSWYQQTPGQGLQFLFEYFSETQRNKGNFPGRFSGRQFSNSRSEMNVSTLELGDSALYLCASSLADRDWIFGQGTRLTVV.

The V call is TRBV9, the J call TRBJ2-5; D unclear. V was clipped by 0 bases and J by 4 bases, with 7 bases between them. CDR3 size: 13 residues. Germline assignment: CDR1 SGDLS and CDR2 YYNGEE. The CDR3 region is CASSVEGAETQYF. DNA of the CDR3: TGTGCCAGCAGCGTAGAAGGAGCAGAGACCCAGTACTTC.

This clone turned up a few times. V usage is TRBV5-4 and J usage is TRBJ1-4; 8 bases align to TRBD1. The CDR3 totals 14 residues. Germline assignment: CDR1 SGHNT and CDR2 YYREEE (reference sequence). The V and J ends lost 4 bases and 7 bases, in that order; junction bases with no gene match: 6. The CDR3 spells CASSTDRAREKLFF. The DNA for the CDR3 is TGTGCCAGCAGCACGGACAGGGCACGTGAAAAACTGTTTTTT.

This clone was counted only a few times. This chain connects TRBV19 to TRBJ1-5; 8 bases fit TRBD1. CDR1 is LNHDA and CDR2 is SQIVND in the germline V gene (reference sequence). The CDR3 covers 15 residues. Trimming took 4 bases from V and 2 from J; bases not matched to a gene: 4. The CDR3 protein is CASSNTGGGNQPQHF. CDR3 sequence (DNA): TGTGCCAGTAGTAATACAGGGGGTGGCAATCAGCCCCAGCATTTT. The full variable domain, in which reference TRBV19 and TRBJ1-5 provide the parts outside the CDR3, is DGGITQSPKYLFRKEGQNVTLSCEQNLNHDAMYWYRQDPGQGLRLIYYSQIVNDFQKGDIAEGYSVSREKKESFPLTVTSAQKNPTAFYLCASSNTGGGNQPQHFGDGTRLSIL.

The chain joins TRBV4-2 to TRBJ1-5; possibly TRBD1 for D (5 bases). V was shortened by 0 bases and J by 7 bases, with 16 bases between the two germline ends. CDR1 is LGHNA, CDR2 YNFKEQ, per germline. The CDR3 is 16 residues long. CDR3: CASSQDAGLQSQPQHF. CDR3 sequence (DNA): TGTGCCAGCAGCCAAGATGCAGGGCTCCAAAGCCAGCCCCAGCATTTT.

The chain recombines TRBV2 with TRBJ1-3, with TRBD1 as a possible D gene (5 bases). V shed 2 bases and J shed 2 bases, with 7 bases lying between them. CDR1 SNHLY and CDR2 FYNNEI come from the germline V gene. The CDR3 length is 14 residues. The CDR3 DNA is TGTGCCAGCAGTGAACAGGGCCCTGGAAACACCATATATTTT. Amino acids: CASSEQGPGNTIYF. Full variable domain (remainder filled in from reference TRBV2 and TRBJ1-3): EPEVTQTPSHQVTQMGQEVILRCVPISNHLYFYWYRQILGQKVEFLVSFYNNEISEKSEIFDDQFSVERPDGSNFTLKIRSTKLEDSAMYFCASSEQGPGNTIYFGEGSWLTVV.

This rearrangement joins TRBV3-1 (or the pseudogene TRBV3-2) to TRBJ2-1; possibly TRBD2 for D (5 bases). The CDR3 extends over 14 amino acids. Germline values: CDR1 LGHDT, CDR2 YNNKEL (reference sequence). Trimming took 4 bases from V and 1 from J, leaving 8 bases between them. This chain's CDR3 is CASSLRGSYNEQFF. The CDR3 DNA reads as TGTGCCAGCAGCCTCCGGGGTTCCTACAATGAGCAGTTCTTC.

This sequence joins TRBV7-9 and TRBJ2-5, with TRBD2 matching over 9 bases. V lost 4 bases to trimming and J lost 1 base; unmatched junction nucleotides: 10. CDR3 length: 17 amino acids. The V gene's germline CDR1 is SEHNR and CDR2 FQNEAQ (reference sequence). CDR3 sequence (DNA): TGTGCCAGCAGCTCACAATGGACTAGCGAGGTCCAAGAGACCCAGTACTTC. Its protein product is CASSSQWTSEVQETQYF.

This clone was counted a single time. The chain has TRBV6-1 and TRBJ1-6, with D uncertain. The germline gives CDR1 MNHNS, CDR2 SASEGT. Trimming took off 8 bases at V and 2 bases at J, with 13 bases between the two ends. This CDR3 spans 15 amino acids. CDR3 sequence reads: CASVSEVAYNSPLHF. DNA of the CDR3: TGTGCCAGCGTCAGCGAGGTCGCCTATAATTCACCCCTCCACTTT.

This clone was counted a few times. For the CDR3, the DNA is TGTGCCAGCTCACCACCCACGACGGGAGGTGGCTACACCTTC. Translation: CASSPPTTGGGYTF. V gene TRBV18 combines with J gene TRBJ1-2, with no clear D. Germline CDR1 is KGHSH and CDR2 is LQKENI. CDR3 size: 14 residues. The V end lost 0 bases, the J end lost 7 bases, and 12 bases lay between the germline ends.

The gene calls are TRBV19 and TRBJ2-1; 7 bases are shared with TRBD2. The CDR3 is made up of 15 amino acids. CDR1 and CDR2 (germline): LNHDA, SQIVND (reference sequence). V dropped 3 bases and J dropped 6; count of bases not matched to a gene: 8. CDR3 bases: TGTGCCAGTAGTATTCCCGGGAGGTCAACCAATGAGCAGTTCTTC. It encodes CASSIPGRSTNEQFF. The entire variable domain, with the rest obtained from reference TRBV19 and TRBJ2-1, is as follows: DGGITQSPKYLFRKEGQNVTLSCEQNLNHDAMYWYRQDPGQGLRLIYYSQIVNDFQKGDIAEGYSVSREKKESFPLTVTSAQKNPTAFYLCASSIPGRSTNEQFFGPGTRLTVL.

The chain combines TRBV10-3 with TRBJ1-4; no firm D call. Trimming removed 6 bases at V and 0 bases at J, with 8 bases between. Germline V gene sequence: CDR1 ENHRY, CDR2 SYGVKD. The CDR3 spans 14 residues. The CDR3: CAISPDSTNEKLFF. The CDR3 DNA follows: TGTGCCATCAGCCCCGACTCAACTAATGAAAAACTGTTTTTT.

This chain links TRBV27 with TRBJ1-5; 8 bases align to TRBD1. CDR1 is MNHEY and CDR2 is SMNVEV in the germline V gene (reference sequence). After removal of 6 bases from V and 1 base from J, the junction contained 8 bases not matched to a gene. This CDR3 is 16 amino acids long. As DNA, the CDR3 is TGTGCCAGCAGATTGACAGGGGTGGGAAGCAATCAGCCCCAGCATTTT. Residues: CASRLTGVGSNQPQHF.

The CDR3 bases are TGTGCCAGCAGCACAGATGCCGGCCGCGAGACCCAGTACTTC. As protein: CASSTDAGRETQYF. V and J are TRBV6-5 and TRBJ2-5; D not certain. Germline V lookup: CDR1 MNHEY, CDR2 SVGAGI. The CDR3 is 14 amino acids. Trimming removed 6 bases at V and 5 bases at J, with 16 bases between.

The gene calls are TRBV4-3 and TRBJ1-1, with D possibly matching TRBD1 (6 bases). This CDR3 has 14 amino acids. Germline V CDR1 and CDR2: LGHNA, YSLEER. V was clipped by 1 base and J by 6 bases, with 12 bases between them. In DNA, the CDR3 is TGCGCCAGCAGCCAAGGCTCAGGGGCCCCTGAAGCTTTCTTT. Protein: CASSQGSGAPEAFF.

As for this clone: The same CDR3 also results from other DNA sequences found in this sample. This rearrangement joins TRBV18 to TRBJ2-5; 9 nucleotides align to TRBD1. CDR3 size: 15 residues. Germline CDR1 is KGHSH and CDR2 is LQKENI. The junction had 2 bases not matched to a gene; V was cut back by 2 bases and J by 1 base. CDR3 sequence (DNA): TGTGCCAGCTCACCAAACAGGGGGCGCCAAGAGACCCAGTACTTC. Amino acids: CASSPNRGRQETQYF.

This chain uses TRBV2 with TRBJ2-5, with 15 bases lining up with TRBD2. With 1 base clipped from V and 4 bases from J, the junction kept 4 bases outside the gene matches. Germline V gene lookup returns CDR1 SNHLY and CDR2 FYNNEI. The CDR3 consists of 17 residues. The chain's CDR3 is CASSEGPGLAGGETQYF. The DNA for the CDR3 is TGTGCCAGCAGTGAAGGCCCGGGACTAGCGGGGGGAGAGACCCAGTACTTC.

This chain uses TRBV15 with TRBJ2-6; D ambiguous. V gave up 0 bases and J gave up 3 bases, with 6 bases separating them. The CDR3 consists of 15 residues. Germline CDR1 LNHNV, CDR2 YYDKDF (reference sequence). The CDR3, as DNA: TGTGCCACCAGCAGAGATCGAGTTGGGGCCAACGTCCTGACTTTC. This translates into CATSRDRVGANVLTF.

The CDR3, as DNA: TGTGCCAGCAGTTTAGGAGGAAGAGATACGCAGTATTTT. This codes for CASSLGGRDTQYF. The rearrangement links TRBV27 to TRBJ2-3, with D perhaps matching TRBD2 (5 bases). The CDR3 spans 13 residues. V shed 2 bases and J shed 5 bases, with 8 bases lying between them. Germline CDR1 MNHEY, CDR2 SMNVEV (reference sequence).